Listed below are T cell receptor beta chains from one sample, sequenced in a study of T cell responses to AZD1222 COVID-19 vaccine. Only in-frame clones appear in the TCRdb table, and some are missing; sequencing was by immunoSEQ multiplex PCR. The sample yields around 99,000 clones, approximately 86% seen once. Sequenced here: peripheral blood, sampled on day 0 of AZD1222 vaccination. All receptors come from an adult in good health. Each CDR3 is given with its conserved first and last residue. D genes are given only for firm matches. Expanded clones are given a class, and other clones once, few, many or no size at all.

TRBJ2-1 TRBV11-2 TRBD2 - CASSLVGGASGSYNEQFF TGTGCCAGCAGCTTAGTTGGCGGTGCTAGCGGGTCCTACAATGAGCAGTTCTTC
TRBJ2-5 TRBV24-1 TRBD1 - CATSDPGQGKETQYF TGTGCCACCAGTGACCCGGGACAGGGGAAAGAGACCCAGTACTTC
TRBJ2-3 TRBV7-2 - - CASSLGELGGGVADTQYF TGTGCCAGCAGCTTAGGAGAGCTTGGGGGAGGTGTCGCAGATACGCAGTATTTT
TRBJ2-7 TRBV19 - - CASSSPDRSYEQYF TGTGCCAGTAGTAGCCCCGACAGATCCTACGAGCAGTACTTC
TRBJ2-1 TRBV11-3 TRBD2 - CASSLGGGNEQFF TGTGCCAGCAGCCTCGGCGGGGGGAATGAGCAGTTCTTC
TRBJ2-4 TRBV2 - - CASSRGPIDIQYF TGTGCCAGCAGTCGGGGGCCCATTGACATTCAGTACTTC
TRBJ1-6 TRBV2 TRBD1 - CASSETGLRGRSPLHF TGTGCCAGCAGTGAAACTGGGCTTAGGGGGCGATCACCCCTCCACTTT
TRBJ2-1 TRBV28 TRBD1 - CASSSPGTVSAEQFF TGTGCCAGCAGTTCACCGGGGACAGTATCGGCTGAGCAGTTCTTC
TRBJ2-3 TRBV4-3 TRBD2 - CASSQDLRAGGTDTQYF TGCGCCAGCAGCCAAGATTTGAGGGCGGGAGGGACAGATACGCAGTATTTT
TRBJ1-2 TRBV2 - - CASSEARGFYGYTF TGTGCCAGCAGTGAAGCGAGGGGGTTCTATGGCTACACCTTC
TRBJ1-5 TRBV19 - - CASRDSGYQPQHF TGTGCCAGTAGGGACAGTGGGTATCAGCCCCAGCATTTT
TRBJ2-7 TRBV6-5 TRBD2 once CASADSGGYEQYF TGTGCCAGCGCGGATAGCGGGGGCTACGAGCAGTACTTC
TRBJ1-6 TRBV7-8 - once CASSLSSGGVGGSPLHF TGTGCCAGCAGCCTCTCAAGTGGTGGCGTCGGGGGTTCACCCCTCCACTTT
TRBJ2-1 TRBV5-1 TRBD2 - CASSLTGGTISGSYNEQFF TGCGCCAGCAGCTTGACGGGGGGAACCATATCCGGCTCCTACAATGAGCAGTTCTTC
TRBJ2-7 TRBV5-1 - - CASSSMGYEQYF TGCGCCAGCAGCTCGATGGGCTACGAGCAGTACTTC
TRBJ1-1 TRBV6-1 - - CASSEQWLGGEAFF TGTGCCAGCAGTGAACAGTGGCTGGGTGGGGAAGCTTTCTTT
TRBJ1-4 TRBV6-6 - - CASSYPQLKGQEKLFF TGTGCCAGCAGTTACCCACAGTTGAAAGGTCAGGAAAAACTGTTTTTT
TRBJ2-7 TRBV9 TRBD1 - CASSVGQGAGEQYF TGTGCCAGCAGCGTCGGACAGGGGGCGGGCGAGCAGTACTTC
TRBJ2-7 TRBV5-4 - - CASSLDRAPYEQYF TGTGCCAGCAGCTTGGATCGGGCCCCCTACGAGCAGTACTTC
TRBJ2-5 TRBV3-1/TRBV3-2 TRBD2 - CASSPGTSGFSVQETQYF TGTGCCAGCAGCCCCGGGACTAGCGGCTTTAGTGTTCAAGAGACCCAGTACTTC